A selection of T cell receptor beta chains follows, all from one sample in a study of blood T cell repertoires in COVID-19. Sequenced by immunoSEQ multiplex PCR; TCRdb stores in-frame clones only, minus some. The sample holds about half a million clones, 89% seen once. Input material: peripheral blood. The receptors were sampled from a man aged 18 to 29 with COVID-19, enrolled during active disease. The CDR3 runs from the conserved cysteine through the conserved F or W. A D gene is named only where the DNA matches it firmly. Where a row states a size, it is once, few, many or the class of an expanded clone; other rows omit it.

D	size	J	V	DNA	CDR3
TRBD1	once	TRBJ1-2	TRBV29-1	TGCAGCGTTGCCCCACGACAGGGAATTCTTAACTATGGCTACACCTTC	CSVAPRQGILNYGYTF
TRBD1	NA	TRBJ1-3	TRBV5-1	TGCGCCAGCAGCTTACAGGGGGCTGGAAACACCATATATTTT	CASSLQGAGNTIYF
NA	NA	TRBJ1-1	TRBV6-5	TGTGCCAGCAGCCTAGATCGGAGTATGAACACTGAAGCTTTCTTT	CASSLDRSMNTEAFF
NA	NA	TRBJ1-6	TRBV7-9	TGTGCCAGCAGTGTAGAGTTGAATTCACCCCTCCACTTT	CASSVELNSPLHF
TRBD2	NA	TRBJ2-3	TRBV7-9	TGTGCCAGCAGCTTGGGGAATAGCGGGGGCCGCACAGATACGCAGTATTTT	CASSLGNSGGRTDTQYF
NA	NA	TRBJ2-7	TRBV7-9	TGTGCCAGCAGTCCTCGGGCCTACGAGCAGTACTTC	CASSPRAYEQYF
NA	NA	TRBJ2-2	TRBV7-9	TGTGCCAGCCAATGGACAGCCACCGGGGAGCTGTTTTTT	CASQWTATGELFF
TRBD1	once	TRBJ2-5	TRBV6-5	TGTGCCAGCAGTCGACAGGGGCGAGTTGAGACCCAGTACTTC	CASSRQGRVETQYF
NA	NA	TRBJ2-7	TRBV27	TGTGCCAGCAGTTTAGGCCGGGGGGCGAGATCCTACGAGCAGTACTTC	CASSLGRGARSYEQYF
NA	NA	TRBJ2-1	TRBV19	TGTGCCAGTAGTATAGGGACTACGATCGCGGAGGAGCAGTTCTTC	CASSIGTTIAEEQFF
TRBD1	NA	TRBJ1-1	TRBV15	TGTGCCACAGGGCAACACAGGGGGAGTGAAGCTTTCTTT	CATGQHRGSEAFF
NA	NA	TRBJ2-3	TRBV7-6	TGTGCCAGCAGCAAAGTTTTTGGAGGGAAAACAGATACGCAGTATTTT	CASSKVFGGKTDTQYF
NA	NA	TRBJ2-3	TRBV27	TGTGCCAGCAGTCCGGATATCATACGGGGAGTCACGCAGTATTTT	CASSPDIIRGVTQYF
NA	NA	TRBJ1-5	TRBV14	TGTGCCAGCAGCCAAGATTACCGGGGAACCCAGCATTTT	CASSQDYRGTQHF
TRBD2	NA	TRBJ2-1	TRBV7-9	TGTGCCAGCAGCACTAGCGGGAGGGCCCTCAATGAGCAGTTCTTC	CASSTSGRALNEQFF
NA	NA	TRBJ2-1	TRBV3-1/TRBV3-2	TGTGCCAGCAGCCCCTTTGCCAACAGGGCCACGGGAAATGAGCAGTTCTTC	CASSPFANRATGNEQFF
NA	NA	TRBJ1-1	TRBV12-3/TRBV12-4	TGTGCCAGCAGTTTCTCGACAGCCGATGAAGCTTTCTTT	CASSFSTADEAFF
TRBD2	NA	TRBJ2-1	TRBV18	TGTGCCAGTTGGACTAGCGGGAGTCACAATGAGCAGTTCTTC	CASWTSGSHNEQFF
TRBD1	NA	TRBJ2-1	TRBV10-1	TGCGCCAGCAGTGAGTCCGGCAGGGGGCCCTACAATGAGCAGTTCTTC	CASSESGRGPYNEQFF
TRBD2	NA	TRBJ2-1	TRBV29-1	TGCAGCGTTCGAGGGAGGGCCATGGATGAGCAGTTCTTC	CSVRGRAMDEQFF
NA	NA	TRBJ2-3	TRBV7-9	TGTGCCAGCAGCTCGACTGGAGATACGCAGTATTTT	CASSSTGDTQYF
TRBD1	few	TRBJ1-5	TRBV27	TGTGCCAGCAGTTTCAGGGGGAATCAGCCCCAGCATTTT	CASSFRGNQPQHF
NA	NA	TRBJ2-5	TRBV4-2	TGTGCCAGCAGCCAAGATGAGAGGACCCAGGGGACCCAGTACTTC	CASSQDERTQGTQYF
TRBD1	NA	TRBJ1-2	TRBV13	TGTGCCAGCAGCGGGACAGGGGGCTACTATGGCTACACCTTC	CASSGTGGYYGYTF
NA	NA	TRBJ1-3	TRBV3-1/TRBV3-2	TGTGCCAGCAGCCAAGATCAGGGTAAACTCTCTGGAAACACCATATATTTT	CASSQDQGKLSGNTIYF
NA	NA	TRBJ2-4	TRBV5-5	TGTGCCAGCAGCTTGGACAGGCGAGAATCCGCCTGG	CASSLDRRESAW
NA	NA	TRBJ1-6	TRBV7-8	TGTGCCAGTACAGGGTCTCTAACCTATAATTCACCCCTCCACTTT	CASTGSLTYNSPLHF
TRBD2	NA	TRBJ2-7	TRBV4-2	TGTGCCAGCAGCCAAGACCTACGAGGGACTAGCCAGGCGCAGTACTTC	CASSQDLRGTSQAQYF
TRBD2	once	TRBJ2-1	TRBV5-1	TGCGCCAGCAGCTTGGAGTCCCTGGCTAGCGGGAGGTATCGGGGTGAGTTCTTC	CASSLESLASGRYRGEFF
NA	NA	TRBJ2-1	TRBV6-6	TGTGCCACCGAGCAGGCGGGCAGCTCCTACAATGAGCAGTTCTTC	CATEQAGSSYNEQFF
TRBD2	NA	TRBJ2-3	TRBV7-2	TGTGCCAGCAGCCTTAGCGGGGTGATAGGAACGCAGTATTTT	CASSLSGVIGTQYF
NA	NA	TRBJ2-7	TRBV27	TGTGCCAGCAGTTTCGGACAGGGAGGGTACGAGCAGTACTTC	CASSFGQGGYEQYF
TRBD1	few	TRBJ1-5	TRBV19	TGTGCCAGTAGCGCCCGGGACAGGGGGCATCAGCCCCAGCATTTT	CASSARDRGHQPQHF
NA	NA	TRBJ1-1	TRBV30	TGTGCCTGGAGTGTTTCAGAGAACACTGAAGCTTTCTTT	CAWSVSENTEAFF
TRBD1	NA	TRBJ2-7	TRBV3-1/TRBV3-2	TGTGCCAGCAGCCACATCGCCGGGACAGGGGACGAGCAGTACTTC	CASSHIAGTGDEQYF
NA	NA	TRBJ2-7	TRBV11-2	TGTGCCAGCAGCTTAGTTGGATCGGTCAGGGGCTACGAGCAGTACTTC	CASSLVGSVRGYEQYF
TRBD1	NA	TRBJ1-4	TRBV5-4	TGTGCCAGCAGCCCCACCCGGGACAGGGATGAAAAACTGTTTTTT	CASSPTRDRDEKLFF
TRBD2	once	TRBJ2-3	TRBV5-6	TGTGCCAGCAGCTTGGGGGGACTAGCGGGTTTGGATACGCAGTATTTT	CASSLGGLAGLDTQYF
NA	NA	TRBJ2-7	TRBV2	TGTGCCAGCAGCGTGCAGTACTTC	CASSVQYF
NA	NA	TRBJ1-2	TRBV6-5	TGTGCCAGCAGGCCTACAGGGTTCAATGGCTACACCTTC	CASRPTGFNGYTF
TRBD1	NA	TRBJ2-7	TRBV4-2	TGTGCCAGCAGCCCGGCGGACAGGGCGGACCACGAGCAGTACTTC	CASSPADRADHEQYF
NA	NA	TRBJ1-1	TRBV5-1	TGCGCCAGCAGCTCCCTTTTGAACACTGAAGCTTTCTTT	CASSSLLNTEAFF
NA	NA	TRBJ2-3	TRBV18	TGTGCCAGCTCTCCAAAGGCCAGGGTCGCAGATACGCAGTATTTT	CASSPKARVADTQYF
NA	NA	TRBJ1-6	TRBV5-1	TGCGCCAGCAGATCGACAGGCTCACCCCTCCACTTT	CASRSTGSPLHF
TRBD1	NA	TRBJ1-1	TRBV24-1	TGTGCCACCTCCTACGGGACAGGTTACACTGAAGCTTTCTTT	CATSYGTGYTEAFF
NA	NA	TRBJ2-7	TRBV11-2	TGTGCCAGCAGCTTAGGCACTAGGGCCAACGAGCAGTACTTC	CASSLGTRANEQYF
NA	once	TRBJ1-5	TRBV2	TGTGCCAGCAGCCGACAGGCCAGCAATCAGCCCCAGCATTTT	CASSRQASNQPQHF
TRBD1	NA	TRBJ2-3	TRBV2	TGTGCCAGCACCGACAGGGGTGCCACAGATACGCAGTATTTT	CASTDRGATDTQYF
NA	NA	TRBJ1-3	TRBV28	TGTGCCAGCAGTTCTCCGCCAGGGATTGCCTCTGGAAACACCATATATTTT	CASSSPPGIASGNTIYF
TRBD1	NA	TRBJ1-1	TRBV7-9	TGTGCCAGCAGCTTAGGGCAGGGGGCGAACACTGAAGCTTTCTTT	CASSLGQGANTEAFF
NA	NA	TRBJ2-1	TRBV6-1	TGTGCCAGCAGTGATGAATGGGGGATTAGCGGCGACACCCGAAAGCAGTTCTTC	CASSDEWGISGDTRKQFF
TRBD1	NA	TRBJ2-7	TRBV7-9	TGTGCCAGCAGCCTGCAGGGGGTTGAGCAGTACTTC	CASSLQGVEQYF
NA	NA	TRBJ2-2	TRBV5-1	TGCGCCAGCAGCCCACTAGCGAACACCGGGGAGCTGTTTTTT	CASSPLANTGELFF
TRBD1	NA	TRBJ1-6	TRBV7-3	TGTGCCAGCAGCCCGGGACAGGGGGGAAATTCACCCCTCCACTTT	CASSPGQGGNSPLHF
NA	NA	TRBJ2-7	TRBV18	TGTGCCAGCTCACCCCCAACAGGAAAATCGGGCTACGAGCAGTACTTC	CASSPPTGKSGYEQYF
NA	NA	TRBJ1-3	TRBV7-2	TGTGCCAGCAGCTTACAGCGGGGGGTGGGAAACACCATATATTTT	CASSLQRGVGNTIYF
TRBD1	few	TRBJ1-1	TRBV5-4	TGTGCCAGCAGCCCCTCAACCGGGACAGGGGTGGCTTTCTTT	CASSPSTGTGVAFF
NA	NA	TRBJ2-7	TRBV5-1	TGCGCCAGCAGCTTGGTGGCAGGGAACTCCTACGAGCAGTACTTC	CASSLVAGNSYEQYF
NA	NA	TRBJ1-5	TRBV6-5	TGTGCCAGCAGTCCGTCAAACTATCAGCCCCAGCATTTT	CASSPSNYQPQHF
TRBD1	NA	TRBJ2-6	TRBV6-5	TGTGCCAGCACTTTGTACCGGGACAGGGCAAGCGTCCTGACTTTC	CASTLYRDRASVLTF